Listed below are T cell receptor beta chains from one sample, sequenced in a study of blood T cell repertoires in COVID-19. This table comes from immunoSEQ multiplex PCR, and its TCRdb copy is limited to in-frame clones, with some not included. Of about 180,000 clones in the sample, about 89% are singletons; the top ten hold roughly 2.5%. The sequenced sample was peripheral blood. These TCRs come from a middle-aged man with active or convalescent COVID-19. Both conserved end residues are part of each CDR3. The D gene is left open where the match is weak.

D gene	J gene	V gene	CDR3 DNA	CDR3 protein
TRBD1	TRBJ1-1	TRBV18	TGTGCCAGCTCACCGACAGGGGAGTTGGCTGAAGCTTTCTTT	CASSPTGELAEAFF
.	TRBJ2-2	TRBV5-1	TGCGCCAGCAGCTTGACCCAGGGCCCCGGGGAGCTGTTTTTT	CASSLTQGPGELFF
TRBD1	TRBJ1-5	TRBV6-5	TGTGCCAGCAGTTCGACTCCGGGACAGCTGGAGGGGCCCCAGCATTTT	CASSSTPGQLEGPQHF
TRBD1	TRBJ2-7	TRBV18	TGTGCCAGCTCAAGGACAGGGGGCGGTTCCTACGAGCAGTACTTC	CASSRTGGGSYEQYF
TRBD1	TRBJ1-2	TRBV5-1	TGCGCCAGCAGCACGGGACAGGCGACCTATGGCTACACCTTC	CASSTGQATYGYTF
TRBD1	TRBJ2-7	TRBV11-2	TGTGCCAGCAGCTTGGGACAGGGAGGCTACGAGCAGTACTTC	CASSLGQGGYEQYF
.	TRBJ1-2	TRBV2	TGTGCCAGCAGTGAAACGGGGAGGTATGGCTACACCTTC	CASSETGRYGYTF
TRBD1	TRBJ2-7	TRBV27	TGTGCCAGCAGTTTAGGGACAGGGGCCTACGAGCAGTACTTC	CASSLGTGAYEQYF
TRBD1	TRBJ2-1	TRBV3-1/TRBV3-2	TGTGCCAGCAGCCGCCAGGGGGCTAGGGAGCAGTTCTTC	CASSRQGAREQFF
TRBD1	TRBJ1-2	TRBV2	TGTGCCAGCAGCGAAGCCGGACAGGGGGCGGGAGGCTACACCTTC	CASSEAGQGAGGYTF
TRBD2	TRBJ2-1	TRBV30	TGTGCCTGGGTGCGGACTAGCGGGGGGGCCCTTTTCAGTGAGCAGTTCTTC	CAWVRTSGGALFSEQFF
TRBD2	TRBJ2-5	TRBV30	TGTGCCTGGAGTGTTGCGGGAGAAGAGACCCAGTACTTC	CAWSVAGEETQYF
TRBD2	TRBJ2-3	TRBV11-2	TGTGCCAGCAGCTTAAGCGGGGGGGCTCGTGATACGCAGTATTTT	CASSLSGGARDTQYF
.	TRBJ2-7	TRBV27	TGTGCCAGCAGTTTATCGACAGGATTAGGGTACGAGCAGTACTTC	CASSLSTGLGYEQYF
.	TRBJ2-3	TRBV5-1	TGCGCCAGCAGCCTCTCCAACACAGGGTTCCCAGATACGCAGTATTTT	CASSLSNTGFPDTQYF
.	TRBJ2-7	TRBV5-3	TGTGCCAGAAGCTTGGTGGTGGAGGGTGCCAGGATGGGCCGTTCCTACGAGCAGTACTTC	CARSLVVEGARMGRSYEQYF
TRBD1	TRBJ1-4	TRBV20-1	TGCAGTGCTAGTTATGGGACAGGCCATGAAAAACTGTTTTTT	CSASYGTGHEKLFF
.	TRBJ2-5	TRBV5-1	TGCGCCAGCAGCTTGGCCGGGACAACACAAGAGACCCAGTACTTC	CASSLAGTTQETQYF
.	TRBJ2-7	TRBV2	TGTGCCAGCAGTGAAGCGGGGGCGGGCGAGCAGTACTTC	CASSEAGAGEQYF
TRBD1	TRBJ2-5	TRBV3-1/TRBV3-2	TGTGCCAGCAGCCTAGGGACAGGGGGGATCCGGGAGACCCAGTACTTC	CASSLGTGGIRETQYF
.	TRBJ2-7	TRBV19	TGTGCCAGTAGCCCGGGAAGTGTCGAGCAGTACTTC	CASSPGSVEQYF
.	TRBJ1-3	TRBV28	TGTGCCAGCAGTTTGAGGTCCCGAAACACCATATATTTT	CASSLRSRNTIYF
TRBD1	TRBJ1-2	TRBV28	TGTGCCAGCACCGCCGCGCCCGGACAGGGGAAGCGTGGCTACACCTTC	CASTAAPGQGKRGYTF
.	TRBJ2-5	TRBV18	TGTGCCAGCTCACCAAGCGACTCGAGGGCCCAGTACTTC	CASSPSDSRAQYF
.	TRBJ1-1	TRBV3-1/TRBV3-2	TGTGCCAGCAGCCCCACCGGGAAGAACACTGAAGCTTTCTTT	CASSPTGKNTEAFF